This is a list of T cell receptor beta chains from one sample in a study of regulatory T cells in long-lasting Graves disease. TCRdb recomputed calls from the multiplex PCR reads with MiXCR, one row per CDR3 protein. The sample includes some 320,000 distinct CDR3 sequences, 15% to 20% of them seen just once. Sequencing was performed on peripheral blood mononuclear cells (PBMCs), taken at new diagnosis, from a patient treated with antithyroid drugs. The source is a female donor with Graves disease. The CDR3 runs from the conserved cysteine through the conserved F or W. Fields, in order: CDR3 DNA, CDR3 protein, clone size, D gene, V gene, J gene. D genes are given only for firm matches. Clone size is not always given. Where it is, it says once, few, many or a class for expanded clones.

TGTGCCAGCAGTGAAGAGGACAGGCCTAACTATGGCTACACCTTC	CASSEEDRPNYGYTF	.	TRBD1	TRBV6-1	TRBJ1-2
TGTGCCACCAGCAGGGGACCATCAGCCCCGGGTCACGAGCAGTACTTC	CATSRGPSAPGHEQYF	.	.	TRBV15	TRBJ2-7
TGTGCCAGTAGTATCTTGGCTAGCGGGAGGGTGAATACGCAGTATTTT	CASSILASGRVNTQYF	.	TRBD2	TRBV19	TRBJ2-3
TGTGCCAGCAGCGTAGGAAGGACAGGGGGAGAAAAACTGTTTTTT	CASSVGRTGGEKLFF	many	TRBD1	TRBV9	TRBJ1-4
TGCGCCAGCAGTATCGCCGAAAGAAACACCGGGGAGCTGTTTTTT	CASSIAERNTGELFF	many	.	TRBV5-1	TRBJ2-2
TGTGCCAGTAGTATGTTCAGGGACGCGGTAGGGTCCTACGAGCAGTACTTC	CASSMFRDAVGSYEQYF	.	.	TRBV19	TRBJ2-7
TGTGCCATCAGCGGACAGGGGCCATCCGGGGACACTGAAGCTTTCTTT	CAISGQGPSGDTEAFF	.	TRBD1	TRBV10-3	TRBJ1-1
TGTGCCAGTAGTAAAGGGACTAGCGGGGGACAAGAGACCCAGTACTTC	CASSKGTSGGQETQYF	many	TRBD2	TRBV19	TRBJ2-5
TGTGCCACGGGAAGGGTGGCAGGGGCCTTCAATCAGCCCCAGCATTTT	CATGRVAGAFNQPQHF	many	.	TRBV28	TRBJ1-5
TGTGCCAGCAGCCCCCGACCGGGACGGAGAGATACGCAGTATTTT	CASSPRPGRRDTQYF	many	.	TRBV7-3	TRBJ2-3
TGTGCCAGCAGTTATTCGGAGTACAGCACAGATACGCAGTATTTT	CASSYSEYSTDTQYF	.	.	TRBV6-5	TRBJ2-3
TGCAGTGCTAGAGGGTCACTAAATCGCGCAGAGACCCAGTACTTC	CSARGSLNRAETQYF	.	.	TRBV20-1	TRBJ2-5
TGTGCCAGCAGTTTAGCACCTCCGGGGGGCTACACCTTC	CASSLAPPGGYTF	many	.	TRBV27	TRBJ1-2
TGTGCCAGCTCACCAAGCCAGGGGGCCAGAAAAACTGAAGCTTTCTTT	CASSPSQGARKTEAFF	many	TRBD1	TRBV18	TRBJ1-1
TGTGCCAGCAGTTACTCTGCTCCAGGGGTGGACAATGAGCAGTTCTTC	CASSYSAPGVDNEQFF	many	.	TRBV6-5	TRBJ2-1
TGTGCCAGCAGGGTAGGGGGTGGCTACGAGCAGTACTTC	CASRVGGGYEQYF	many	.	TRBV28	TRBJ2-7
TGCGCCAGCAGCTTGGGGACTGTTGGTGGCTACACCTTC	CASSLGTVGGYTF	.	.	TRBV5-1	TRBJ1-2
TGCGCCAGCAGCTTCTGGACAGATAACACCGGGGAGCTGTTTTTT	CASSFWTDNTGELFF	.	.	TRBV5-1	TRBJ2-2
TGTGCCAGTAGGGAAGCGGGAGTGGGCACAGATACGCAGTATTTT	CASREAGVGTDTQYF	many	TRBD2	TRBV19	TRBJ2-3
TGTGCCAGCAGTGAAGCGCGACTAGCGGGAGGGAACAATGAGCAGTTCTTC	CASSEARLAGGNNEQFF	many	TRBD2	TRBV2	TRBJ2-1
TGTGCCAGCAGTGCCGGGACACCTAAGTTCTACACCTTC	CASSAGTPKFYTF	many	.	TRBV6-2/TRBV6-3	TRBJ1-2
TGTGCTAGTGGTTTGATATGGACAGGGCACACCTACGAGCAGTACTTC	CASGLIWTGHTYEQYF	.	TRBD1	TRBV12-5	TRBJ2-7
TGTGCCAGTAAATCCGGGACAGGGCATGAAAAACTGTTTTTT	CASKSGTGHEKLFF	many	TRBD1	TRBV19	TRBJ1-4
TGTGCCAGCAGTCAACACGGGTCCTACGAGCAGTACTTC	CASSQHGSYEQYF	.	.	TRBV27	TRBJ2-7
TGTGCCAGCAGCGACGCCGGGACAGGGGTCCACGAGCAGTACTTC	CASSDAGTGVHEQYF	many	TRBD1	TRBV2	TRBJ2-7
TGCGCCAGCAGCGTGACAGGGTATCACGAGCTGTTTTTT	CASSVTGYHELFF	many	TRBD1	TRBV5-1	TRBJ2-2
TGTGCCAGCAGCTTAGGAGCGGGGAGTCCACAAGAGACCCAGTACTTC	CASSLGAGSPQETQYF	few	TRBD2	TRBV7-9	TRBJ2-5
TGTGCCAGCAGCAGAGACAGGTTGCAGTATTTT	CASSRDRLQYF	many	.	TRBV27	TRBJ2-3
TGTGCCAGCATGTCGGTGGGGGAAAAACTGTTTTTT	CASMSVGEKLFF	many	.	TRBV2	TRBJ1-4